This is a list of T cell receptor beta chains from one sample in a study of CXCR4 blockade with PD-1 therapy in pancreatic cancer. Method: immunoSEQ multiplex PCR; TCRdb's copy keeps in-frame clones and lacks some. The sample shows fewer than 10,000 clones, roughly 50% of them seen only once. The sample was tumor tissue. The receptors here all came from a human donor with pancreatic ductal adenocarcinoma. The CDR3 runs from the conserved cysteine through the conserved F or W. Fields, in order: J gene, D gene, clone size, V gene, CDR3 length, CDR3 DNA, CDR3 protein. D genes are given only for firm matches. A clone size is listed for some rows: how often the clone was seen (once, few, many), or a class if it is expanded.

TRBJ2-2 | . | . | TRBV29-1 | 15 | TGCAGCGTTGAAGCGGCCAGGGATGCCACCGGGGAGCTGTTTTTT | CSVEAARDATGELFF
TRBJ2-7 | . | . | TRBV19 | 15 | TGTGCCAGCCAGACCGCGGGACACCCGTCCTACGAGCAGTACTTC | CASQTAGHPSYEQYF
TRBJ2-5 | . | . | TRBV14 | 16 | TGTGCCAGCAGCCAAGGTCGTTTGGCGCGGGGAGAGACCCAGTACTTC | CASSQGRLARGETQYF
TRBJ2-4 | TRBD1 | . | TRBV28 | 12 | TGTGCCAGCAGGACAGGGGGCAACATTCAGTACTTC | CASRTGGNIQYF
TRBJ1-6 | . | few | TRBV6-8 | 16 | TGTGCCAGCATTCGCGGTACGAGCTCCTATAATTCACCCCTCCACTTT | CASIRGTSSYNSPLHF
TRBJ2-3 | . | . | TRBV19 | 14 | TGTGCCAGTAAGAGGGCAGGCGGCACAGATACGCAGTATTTT | CASKRAGGTDTQYF
TRBJ2-7 | . | . | TRBV14 | 14 | TGTGCTAGCAGCCCGGGACGGCGGGCCTACGAGCAGTACTTC | CASSPGRRAYEQYF
TRBJ2-5 | . | . | TRBV19 | 15 | TGTGCCAGTACCCCGGGGCGTGGGAGAGAAGAGACCCAGTACTTC | CASTPGRGREETQYF
TRBJ2-7 | TRBD2 | few | TRBV19 | 13 | TGTGCCAGTAGTACTAGCGGGAGCTACGAGCAGTACTTC | CASSTSGSYEQYF
TRBJ1-1 | . | . | TRBV4-1 | 14 | TGCGCCAGCAGCCAAGATAGTCGCGGCACTGAAGCTTTCTTT | CASSQDSRGTEAFF
TRBJ2-3 | . | . | TRBV27 | 16 | TGTGCCAGCAGTTTGCAAGCAGGCTATAGCACAGATACGCAGTATTTT | CASSLQAGYSTDTQYF
TRBJ2-3 | . | few | TRBV7-5 | 16 | TGTGCCAGCAGCTTGGGAGGGACTAGCGGGAGGGATACGCAGTATTTT | CASSLGGTSGRDTQYF
TRBJ2-1 | . | . | TRBV19 | 15 | TGTGCCACCACCGCCCCGGGACTCAGGGTAGGCGAGCAGTTCTTC | CATTAPGLRVGEQFF
TRBJ1-2 | . | . | TRBV18 | 14 | TGTGCCAGCTCACCGGGAACACAGGGAGATGGCTACACCTTC | CASSPGTQGDGYTF
TRBJ2-7 | TRBD1 | medium-sized | TRBV6-8 | 14 | TGTGCCAGCAGTACCGGACAGGGGGCCTACGAGCAGTACTTC | CASSTGQGAYEQYF
TRBJ2-7 | TRBD2 | . | TRBV14 | 16 | TGTGCCAGCAGCCAAGATCGACTAGCGGGGTACTACGAGCAGTACTTC | CASSQDRLAGYYEQYF
TRBJ2-3 | TRBD1 | . | TRBV5-1 | 15 | TGCGCCAGCAGCGTACAACAGGGGTGGACAGATACGCAGTATTTT | CASSVQQGWTDTQYF
TRBJ2-2 | . | . | TRBV18 | 18 | TGTGCCAGCTCACCAAGGGGGGGAGCTAGCGCCGACACCGGGGAGCTGTTTTTT | CASSPRGGASADTGELFF
TRBJ2-5 | . | . | TRBV2 | 13 | TGTGCCAGCAGAACCAGGTCCGTGGAGACCCAGTACTTC | CASRTRSVETQYF
TRBJ2-1 | TRBD1 | . | TRBV18 | 14 | TGTGCCAGCTCACCACGGACAGGGAACGATGAGCAGTTCTTC | CASSPRTGNDEQFF
TRBJ1-4 | . | . | TRBV10-1 | 15 | TGCGCCAGCAGTGAATCGAGAGGCCAGAATGAAAAACTGTTTTTT | CASSESRGQNEKLFF
TRBJ2-3 | . | few | TRBV18 | 16 | TGTGCCAGCTCACCACCGGGACGGTTAAGCACAGATACGCAGTATTTT | CASSPPGRLSTDTQYF
TRBJ2-1 | TRBD1 | once | TRBV29-1 | 12 | TGCAGCGTTAGGACAGGCTACAATGAGCAGTTCTTC | CSVRTGYNEQFF
TRBJ2-7 | . | . | TRBV14 | 12 | TGTGCCAGCAGCCAGAGTTCCTACGAGCAGTACTTC | CASSQSSYEQYF
TRBJ2-5 | . | . | TRBV30 | 11 | TGTGCCTGGAGTTCTAGCCAATCTCAGTACTTC | CAWSSSQSQYF
TRBJ2-1 | . | . | TRBV16 | 14 | TGTGCCAGCAGCCAATCAAGACAGGCCCCTGGGCAGTTCTTC | CASSQSRQAPGQFF
TRBJ1-4 | . | . | TRBV19 | 13 | TGTGCCAGCAGGGACAAGAGGAATGAAAAACTGTTTTTT | CASRDKRNEKLFF
TRBJ2-5 | . | . | TRBV19 | 16 | TGTGCCAGTAGTCCTTCCTCTTCAGGAGAGGGGGAGACCCAGTACTTC | CASSPSSSGEGETQYF
TRBJ2-7 | . | . | TRBV7-2 | 15 | TGTGCCAGCAGCTTCTCTGCTCGGGGTGCCTACGAGCAGTACTTC | CASSFSARGAYEQYF
TRBJ2-3 | . | . | TRBV19 | 14 | TGTGCCAGTAGTAGGACCCGGGCTACAGATACGCAGTATTTT | CASSRTRATDTQYF
TRBJ2-5 | . | few | TRBV6-7 | 14 | TGTGCCAGCAGTGAGGCAGGGCCCGGGGAGACCCAGTACTTC | CASSEAGPGETQYF
TRBJ2-2 | . | few | TRBV11-3 | 16 | TGTGCCAGCAGCTTAGAGGCTCCGGGGTTATCCGGGGAGCTGTTTTTT | CASSLEAPGLSGELFF
TRBJ2-1 | TRBD1 | . | TRBV29-1 | 12 | TGCAGCGGCTACAGGGGATACAATGAGCAGTTCTTC | CSGYRGYNEQFF
TRBJ1-6 | . | . | TRBV30 | 13 | TGTGCCTGGAGTGCCTTAATGGGTTCACCCCTCCACTTT | CAWSALMGSPLHF
TRBJ2-1 | . | once | TRBV5-1 | 16 | TGCGCCAGCAGCTTGGCAGCGGGCTCTGGGTACAATGAGCAGTTCTTC | CASSLAAGSGYNEQFF
TRBJ2-2 | . | . | TRBV15 | 14 | TGTGCCACCAGCACCCGCCAGGGCTCAGGGGAGCTGTTTTTT | CATSTRQGSGELFF
TRBJ2-7 | . | medium-sized | TRBV11-3 | 16 | TGTGCCAGCAGCCTGGGACCGGGGACGGGAACCTACGAGCAGTACTTC | CASSLGPGTGTYEQYF
TRBJ2-2 | TRBD1 | medium-sized | TRBV4-1 | 16 | TGCGCCAGCAGCCCTAAATCGGGACAGGGGACCGGGGAGCTGTTTTTT | CASSPKSGQGTGELFF
TRBJ2-2 | . | . | TRBV6-8 | 15 | TGTGCCAGCAGCCGGCGAGTAGCGGACACCGGGGAGCTGTTTTTT | CASSRRVADTGELFF
TRBJ2-2 | . | . | TRBV5-1 | 16 | TGCGCCAGCAGCTTGGTATGGGGGAGGAACACCGGGGAGCTGTTTTTT | CASSLVWGRNTGELFF
TRBJ1-1 | . | . | TRBV19 | 11 | TGTGCCAGTAGTATCACGTCAGAAGCTTTCTTT | CASSITSEAFF
TRBJ1-2 | . | few | TRBV25-1 | 16 | TGTGCCAGCAGTGAATATAACCAGGGCCATTCAGAAGGCTACACCTTC | CASSEYNQGHSEGYTF